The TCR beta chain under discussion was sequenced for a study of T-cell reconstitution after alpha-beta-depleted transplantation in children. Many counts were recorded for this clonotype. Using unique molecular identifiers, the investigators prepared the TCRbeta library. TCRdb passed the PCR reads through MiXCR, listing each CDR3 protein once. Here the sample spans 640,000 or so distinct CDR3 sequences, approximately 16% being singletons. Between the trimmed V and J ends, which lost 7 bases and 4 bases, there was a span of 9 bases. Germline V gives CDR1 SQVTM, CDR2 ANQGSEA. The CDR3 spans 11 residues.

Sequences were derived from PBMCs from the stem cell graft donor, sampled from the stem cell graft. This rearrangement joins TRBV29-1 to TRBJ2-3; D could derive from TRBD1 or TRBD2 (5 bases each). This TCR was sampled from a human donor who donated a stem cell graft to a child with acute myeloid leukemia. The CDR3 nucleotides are TGCAGCGCCGAGGGGTCAGATACGCAGTATTTT. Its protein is CSAEGSDTQYF.